This T cell receptor (beta chain) comes out of a study of molecular identifiers for immune sequencing clone quantification. Study-level results: Spiked-in Jurkat TCR RNA corresponding to one cell was reported as detectable against more than 750,000 naive cells. Effector cells kept over 98% of their molecules in clones above 20 RNA copies, while naive cells kept under 1% there.

This clonotype was detected many times. Its specificity is unknown. CDR1 is SQVTM and CDR2 is ANQGSEA in the germline V gene. With 4 bases removed from V and 2 bases from J, the gap between germline ends came to 18 bases. The CDR3 is made up of 15 amino acids. The authors built bulk TCR libraries by previously described methods with listed TCR primers. TCRdb used MiXCR to reprocess the PCR reads, holding one entry per CDR3 protein. The table shows roughly 71,000 distinct CDR3 sequences, with less than 20% occurring only once. The rearrangement links TRBV29-1 to TRBJ2-7; D is possibly TRBD2 (6 bases). The sample comprised naive CD8+ T cells from blood, with Jurkat cell RNA spiked in. Subset specified: FACS-sorted CD8+CD4-CCR7+CD45RA+ naive T cells. The receptor's source is a human donor in good health. Some libraries in this study had Jurkat cell RNA spiked in. CDR3 nucleotide sequence: TGCAGCGTTGTGTTCGGTAGCGGACTTACCTACGAGCAGTACTTC. Its protein is CSVVFGSGLTYEQYF.